The 13 T cell receptor beta chains given below trace back to one sample, sequenced in a study of blood T cell repertoires in COVID-19. Assay used: immunoSEQ multiplex PCR; TCRdb lists only in-frame clones, some missing. The table lists about 180,000 clones, around 77% of them singletons. The sample was peripheral blood. The receptors stem from a man between 65 and 80 years old with active or convalescent COVID-19.

The chain uses TRBV29-1 and TRBJ1-1, with 11 bases matching TRBD1. CDR3 size: 13 residues. Germline V gene data show CDR1 as SQVTM and CDR2 as ANQGSEA. V lost 5 bases to trimming and J lost 6 bases; unmatched junction nucleotides: 5. The CDR3 region has the DNA TGCAGCGTTTGGGACAGGGGGACTCCTGAAGCTTTCTTT. Encoded protein: CSVWDRGTPEAFF. Complete variable domain (other parts from reference TRBV29-1 and TRBJ1-1): SAVISQKPSRDICQRGTSLTIQCQVDSQVTMMFWYRQQPGQSLTLIATANQGSEATYESGFVIDKFPISRPNLTFSTLTVSNMSPEDSSIYLCSVWDRGTPEAFFGQGTRLTVV.

This chain joins TRBV3-1 (or the pseudogene TRBV3-2) and TRBJ2-7; no reliable D call. This CDR3 is 12 amino acids long. Germline-derived CDR1 and CDR2 are LGHDT and YNNKEL (reference sequence). The V gene lost 0 bases and the J gene lost 6 bases, with 6 bases spanning the gap. The CDR3 region is CASSQDTSEQYF. The CDR3 DNA follows: TGTGCCAGCAGCCAAGACACTTCCGAGCAGTACTTC.

The gene calls are TRBV5-6 and TRBJ2-5, with D perhaps matching TRBD1 (5 bases). From germline, CDR1 is SGHDT and CDR2 YYEEEE. CDR3 length: 14 amino acids. V shed 1 base and J shed 4 bases, with 11 bases lying between them. CDR3: CASSLKGLGETQYF. The CDR3 DNA sequence: TGTGCCAGCAGCTTGAAGGGGTTAGGAGAGACCCAGTACTTC.

The chain carries TRBV6-1 and TRBJ1-2; D is perhaps TRBD1 (6 bases). The CDR3 runs to 15 residues. The V gene lost 0 bases and the J gene lost 4 bases, with 12 bases spanning the gap. Germline V gives CDR1 MNHNS, CDR2 SASEGT. CDR3 amino acids: CASSEAGQGLYGYTF. The CDR3 DNA is TGTGCCAGCAGTGAAGCGGGGCAGGGGCTCTATGGCTACACCTTC.

The J gene is TRBJ1-3, the V gene TRBV29-1; D unresolved. Germline V CDR1 and CDR2: SQVTM, ANQGSEA. The CDR3 sequence is 14 residues long. V lost 0 bases, J lost 4 bases, and 10 bases lay in between. The CDR3 protein is CSVEDKPVGNTIYF. The CDR3 DNA reads as TGCAGCGTTGAAGATAAACCGGTGGGAAACACCATATATTTT.

This clone was recorded a few times. This chain joins TRBV7-3 and TRBJ2-5; TRBD2 aligns across 7 bases. Per germline, CDR1 SGHTA and CDR2 FQGTGA. This CDR3 region has 14 residues. V trimming: 4 bases; J trimming: 4 bases; junction bases outside the gene matches: 6. The CDR3 reads CASSSWGGAETQYF. The CDR3 DNA is TGTGCCAGCAGCTCGTGGGGAGGGGCAGAGACCCAGTACTTC.

This clone was observed once. The chain uses TRBV7-9 and TRBJ1-1; D not certain. With 5 bases removed from V and 2 bases from J, the gap between germline ends came to 12 bases. This CDR3 region has 14 residues. From germline, CDR1 is SEHNR and CDR2 FQNEAQ (reference sequence). The CDR3 bases are TGTGCCAGCAGCCCAATGGGCCCTAACACTGAAGCTTTCTTT. Amino acid sequence: CASSPMGPNTEAFF.

The chain links TRBV7-6 to TRBJ2-3, with 9 bases matching TRBD2. Trimming took 2 bases from V and 0 from J; bases not matched to a gene: 9. Germline V lookup: CDR1 SGHVS, CDR2 FNYEAQ. This CDR3 is built from 18 residues. CDR3 residues: CASSLSSGAAPSTDTQYF. CDR3 DNA sequence: TGTGCCAGCAGCTTATCTAGCGGGGCCGCTCCGAGCACAGATACGCAGTATTTT. The complete variable domain, with remaining parts taken from reference TRBV7-6 and TRBJ2-3, reads GAGVSQSPRYKVTKRGQDVALRCDPISGHVSLYWYRQALGQGPEFLTYFNYEAQQDKSGLPNDRFSAERPEGSISTLTIQRTEQRDSAMYRCASSLSSGAAPSTDTQYFGPGTRLTVL.

V is TRBV12-3 or TRBV12-4 and J is TRBJ2-1; 7 nucleotides line up with TRBD1. The CDR3 contains 13 residues. The trim removed 5 bases at V and 9 bases at J, leaving 7 bases unmatched. As DNA, the CDR3 is TGTGCCAGCAGTCCTACAGGGGAAGGTGAGCAGTTCTTC. Amino acid sequence: CASSPTGEGEQFF.

DNA for the CDR3: TGTGCCAGCAGTGTTGAACAGGGGGCTCTTGAGCAGTTCTTC. It codes for CASSVEQGALEQFF. The chain combines TRBV2 with TRBJ2-1; 9 nucleotides match TRBD1. CDR3 length: 14 amino acids. The V gene end was trimmed by 4 bases and the J gene end by 9 bases; junction bases not matched to a gene: 7. Germline V gene sequence: CDR1 SNHLY, CDR2 FYNNEI.

This clone was seen a handful of times. Other nucleotide sequences in the sample specify the same CDR3. J is TRBJ1-1 and V is TRBV4-1; D is ambiguous. CDR3 length: 14 residues. Looked up from germline, CDR1 is MGHRA and CDR2 is YSYEKL. Trimming pared 0 bases from V and 1 base from J, leaving 6 bases between. CDR3 bases: TGCGCCAGCAGCCAAGATTTAGCGAACACTGAAGCTTTCTTT. Protein sequence: CASSQDLANTEAFF.

This chain connects TRBV3-1 (or the pseudogene TRBV3-2) to TRBJ2-7, with a tentative D call TRBD2 (6 bases). V dropped 3 bases and J dropped 6 bases, with 21 bases sitting between them. The length of the CDR3 is 16 residues. Per germline, CDR1 LGHDT and CDR2 YNNKEL (reference sequence). CDR3 bases: TGTGCCAGCAGCCAGGGGAGGCCCGCCAATTCCGGCGAGCAGTACTTC. Protein sequence: CASSQGRPANSGEQYF.

V usage is TRBV6-2 or TRBV6-3 and J usage is TRBJ1-3, with 8 bases lining up with TRBD1. The germline gives CDR1 MNHEY, CDR2 SVGEGT. The CDR3 length is 14 residues. V dropped 6 bases and J dropped 3; count of bases not matched to a gene: 4. CDR3: CASSPDRVGNTIYF. The CDR3 nucleotides are TGTGCCAGCAGCCCGGACAGGGTTGGAAACACCATATATTTT.